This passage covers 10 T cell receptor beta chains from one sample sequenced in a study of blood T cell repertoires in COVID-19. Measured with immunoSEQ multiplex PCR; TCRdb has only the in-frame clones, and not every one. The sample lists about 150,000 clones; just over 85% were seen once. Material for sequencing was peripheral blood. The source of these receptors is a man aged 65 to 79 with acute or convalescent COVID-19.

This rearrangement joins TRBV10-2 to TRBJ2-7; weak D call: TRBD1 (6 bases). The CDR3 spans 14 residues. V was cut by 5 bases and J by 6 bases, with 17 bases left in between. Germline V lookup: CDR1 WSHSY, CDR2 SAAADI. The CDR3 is CASSPGTSPGEQYF. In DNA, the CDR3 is TGCGCCAGCAGTCCCGGGACAAGTCCGGGCGAGCAGTACTTC.

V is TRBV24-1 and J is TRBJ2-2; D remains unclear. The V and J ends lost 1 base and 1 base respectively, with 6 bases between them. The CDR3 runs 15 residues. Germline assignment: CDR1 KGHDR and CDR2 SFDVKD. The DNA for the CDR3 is TGTGCCACCAGTGATTTCTACAGGAACACCGGGGAGCTGTTTTTT. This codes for CATSDFYRNTGELFF.

The CDR3 DNA reads as TGTGCCAGCAGTCCCCTAGCTAAGGCGGGTAGCACAGATACGCAGTATTTT. Its translation is CASSPLAKAGSTDTQYF. The chain links TRBV6-6 to TRBJ2-3; possibly TRBD2 for D (5 bases). In germline, CDR1 is MNHNY, CDR2 SVGAGI (reference sequence). This CDR3 is 17 amino acids long. V was cut by 5 bases and J by 0 bases, with 18 bases left in between.

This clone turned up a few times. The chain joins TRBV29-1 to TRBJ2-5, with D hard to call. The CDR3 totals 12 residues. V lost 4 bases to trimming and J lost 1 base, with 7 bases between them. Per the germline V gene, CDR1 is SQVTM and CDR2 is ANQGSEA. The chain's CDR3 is CSVGQSQETQYF. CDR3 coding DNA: TGCAGCGTTGGGCAGTCCCAAGAGACCCAGTACTTC.

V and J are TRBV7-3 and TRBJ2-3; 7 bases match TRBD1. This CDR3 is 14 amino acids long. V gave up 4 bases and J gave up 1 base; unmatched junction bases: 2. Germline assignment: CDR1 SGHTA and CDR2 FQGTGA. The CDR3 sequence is CASSSGGGTDTQYF. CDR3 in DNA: TGTGCCAGCAGCTCAGGGGGAGGCACAGATACGCAGTATTTT.

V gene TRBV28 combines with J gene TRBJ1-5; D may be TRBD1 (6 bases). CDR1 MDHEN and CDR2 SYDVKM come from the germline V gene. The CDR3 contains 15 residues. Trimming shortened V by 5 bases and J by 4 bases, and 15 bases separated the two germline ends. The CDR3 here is CASSPMTGDNQPQHF. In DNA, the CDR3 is TGTGCCAGCAGTCCCATGACAGGAGATAATCAGCCCCAGCATTTT. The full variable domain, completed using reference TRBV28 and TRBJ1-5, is DVKVTQSSRYLVKRTGEKVFLECVQDMDHENMFWYRQDPGLGLRLIYFSYDVKMKEKGDIPEGYSVSREKKERFSLILESASTNQTSMYLCASSPMTGDNQPQHFGDGTRLSIL.

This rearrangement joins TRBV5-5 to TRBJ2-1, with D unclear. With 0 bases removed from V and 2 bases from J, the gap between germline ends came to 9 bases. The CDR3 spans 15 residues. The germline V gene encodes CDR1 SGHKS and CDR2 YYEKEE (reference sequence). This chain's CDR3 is CASSLDSLTYNEQFF. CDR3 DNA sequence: TGTGCCAGCAGCTTGGACAGTTTAACCTACAATGAGCAGTTCTTC.

For the CDR3, the DNA is TGTGCCAGCAGAGAGACAGGGGGCGATGGCTACACCTTC. The encoded protein is CASRETGGDGYTF. V is TRBV28 and J is TRBJ1-2; TRBD1 aligns across 10 bases. In germline, CDR1 is MDHEN, CDR2 SYDVKM. The CDR3 is made up of 13 amino acids. V lost 6 bases to trimming and J lost 6 bases; unmatched junction nucleotides: 4.

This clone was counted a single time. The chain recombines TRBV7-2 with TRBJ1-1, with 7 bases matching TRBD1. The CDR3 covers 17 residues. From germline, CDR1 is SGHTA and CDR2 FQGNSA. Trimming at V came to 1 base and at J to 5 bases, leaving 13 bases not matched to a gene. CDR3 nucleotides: TGTGCCAGCAGCTTAGTGGGGTCAGGGGGAGCTCTAACTGAAGCTTTCTTT. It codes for CASSLVGSGGALTEAFF. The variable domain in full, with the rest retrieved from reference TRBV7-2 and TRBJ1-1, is GAGVSQSPSNKVTEKGKDVELRCDPISGHTALYWYRQSLGQGLEFLIYFQGNSAPDKSGLPSDRFSAERTGGSVSTLTIQRTQQEDSAVYLCASSLVGSGGALTEAFFGQGTRLTVV.

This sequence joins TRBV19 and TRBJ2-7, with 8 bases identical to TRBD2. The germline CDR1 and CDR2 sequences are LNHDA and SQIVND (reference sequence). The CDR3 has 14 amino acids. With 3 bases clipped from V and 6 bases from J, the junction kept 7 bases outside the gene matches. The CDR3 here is CASSIRAAGGEQYF. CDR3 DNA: TGTGCCAGTAGTATCAGGGCGGCGGGAGGCGAGCAGTACTTC.